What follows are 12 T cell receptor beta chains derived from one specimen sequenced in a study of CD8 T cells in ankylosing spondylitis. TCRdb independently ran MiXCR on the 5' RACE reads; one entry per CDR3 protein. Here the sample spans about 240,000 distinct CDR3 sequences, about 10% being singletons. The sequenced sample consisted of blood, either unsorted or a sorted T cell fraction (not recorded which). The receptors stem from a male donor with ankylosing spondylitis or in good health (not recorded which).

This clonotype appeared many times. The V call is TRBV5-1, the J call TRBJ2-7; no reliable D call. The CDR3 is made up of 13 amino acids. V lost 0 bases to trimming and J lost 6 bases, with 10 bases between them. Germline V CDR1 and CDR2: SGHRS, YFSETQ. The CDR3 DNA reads TGCGCCAGCAGCTTGGAGCGAGGTATCGAGCAGTACTTC. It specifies CASSLERGIEQYF.

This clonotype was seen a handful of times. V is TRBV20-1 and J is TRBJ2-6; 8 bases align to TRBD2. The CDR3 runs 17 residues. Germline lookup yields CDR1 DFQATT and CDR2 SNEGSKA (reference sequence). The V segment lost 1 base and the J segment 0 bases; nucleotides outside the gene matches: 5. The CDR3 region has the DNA TGCAGTGCTAGAGCGGGCGGGGGGCCCTCTGGGGCCAACGTCCTGACTTTC. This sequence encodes CSARAGGGPSGANVLTF.

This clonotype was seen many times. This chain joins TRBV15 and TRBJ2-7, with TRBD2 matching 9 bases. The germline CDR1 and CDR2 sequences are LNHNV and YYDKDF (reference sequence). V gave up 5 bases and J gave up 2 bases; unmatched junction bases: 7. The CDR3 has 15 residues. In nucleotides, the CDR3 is TGTGCCACCAGCGGGACGAGCGGGAGGACCTACGAGCAGTACTTC. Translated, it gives CATSGTSGRTYEQYF.

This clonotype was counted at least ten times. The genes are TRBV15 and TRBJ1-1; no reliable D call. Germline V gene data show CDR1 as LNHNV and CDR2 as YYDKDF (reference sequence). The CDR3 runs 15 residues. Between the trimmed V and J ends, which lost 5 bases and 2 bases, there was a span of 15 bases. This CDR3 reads CATSGGRPSNTEAFF. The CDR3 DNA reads TGTGCCACCAGCGGAGGACGGCCCAGTAACACTGAAGCTTTCTTT.

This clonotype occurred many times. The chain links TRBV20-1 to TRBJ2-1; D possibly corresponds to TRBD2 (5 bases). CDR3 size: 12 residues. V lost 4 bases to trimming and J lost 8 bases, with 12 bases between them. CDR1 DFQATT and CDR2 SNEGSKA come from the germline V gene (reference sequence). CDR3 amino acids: CSAKTVGDEQFF. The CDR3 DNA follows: TGCAGTGCTAAGACGGTCGGGGATGAGCAGTTCTTC.

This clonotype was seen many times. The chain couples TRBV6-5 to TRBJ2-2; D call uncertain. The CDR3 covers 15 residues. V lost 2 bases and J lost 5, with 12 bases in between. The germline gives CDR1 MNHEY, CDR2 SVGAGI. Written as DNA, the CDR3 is TGTGCCAGCAGTTACGGGCCGCCAGAAACCGGGGAGCTGTTTTTT. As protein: CASSYGPPETGELFF.

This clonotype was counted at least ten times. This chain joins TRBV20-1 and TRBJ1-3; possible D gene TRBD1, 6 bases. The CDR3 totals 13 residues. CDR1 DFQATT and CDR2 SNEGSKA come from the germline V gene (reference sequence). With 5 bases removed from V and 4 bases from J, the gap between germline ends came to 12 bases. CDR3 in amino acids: CSASQGEGNTIYF. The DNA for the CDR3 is TGCAGTGCTTCACAGGGCGAGGGAAACACCATATATTTT.

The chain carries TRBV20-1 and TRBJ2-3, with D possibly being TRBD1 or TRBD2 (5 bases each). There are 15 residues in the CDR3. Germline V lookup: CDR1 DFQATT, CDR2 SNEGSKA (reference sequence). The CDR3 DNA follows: TGCAGAAACCCTCGGCACAGGACTTCCACAGATACGCAGTATTTT. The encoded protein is CRNPRHRTSTDTQYF.

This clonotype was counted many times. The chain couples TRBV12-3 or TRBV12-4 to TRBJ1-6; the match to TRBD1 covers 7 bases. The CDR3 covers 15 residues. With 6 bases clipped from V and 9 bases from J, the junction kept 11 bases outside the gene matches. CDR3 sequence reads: CASRSRDSSASPLHF. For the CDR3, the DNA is TGTGCCAGCAGGTCTCGGGACAGTTCGGCTTCACCCCTCCACTTT.

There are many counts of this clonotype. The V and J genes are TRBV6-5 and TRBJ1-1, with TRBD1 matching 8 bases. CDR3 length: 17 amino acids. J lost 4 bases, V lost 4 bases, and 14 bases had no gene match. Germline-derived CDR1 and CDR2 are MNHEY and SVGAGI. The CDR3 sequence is CASSSGTGLTRGTEAFF. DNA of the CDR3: TGTGCCAGCAGTTCCGGGACAGGACTGACCCGGGGCACTGAAGCTTTCTTT.

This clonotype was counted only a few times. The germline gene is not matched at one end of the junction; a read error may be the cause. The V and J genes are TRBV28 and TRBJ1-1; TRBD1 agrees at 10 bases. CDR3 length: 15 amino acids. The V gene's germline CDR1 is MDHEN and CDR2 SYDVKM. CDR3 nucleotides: TGTGCCAGCAGCCAGGGACAGGGGAATGTCGCTGAAGTTTTCTTT. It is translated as CASSQGQGNVAEVFF.

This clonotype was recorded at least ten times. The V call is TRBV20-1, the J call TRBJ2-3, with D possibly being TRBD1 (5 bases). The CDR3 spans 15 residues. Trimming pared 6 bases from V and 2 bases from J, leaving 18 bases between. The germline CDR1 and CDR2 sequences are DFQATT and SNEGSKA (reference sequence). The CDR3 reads CSATPAGAATDTQYF. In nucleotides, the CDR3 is TGCAGTGCAACCCCGGCTGGGGCAGCCACAGATACGCAGTATTTT.